This T cell receptor beta chain emerged from a study of T cell changes during pregnancy in multiple sclerosis. Using immunoSEQ multiplex PCR, the repertoire was profiled, and TCRdb retains in-frame clones only, with some absent. The repertoire includes about 41,000 clones, more than 85% of them detected once, and about 7% sits in the top ten. V shed 0 bases and J shed 5 bases, with 22 bases lying between them. This CDR3 has 19 amino acids. Looked up from germline, CDR1 is LGHNA and CDR2 is YSLEER. This clonotype originated in a female donor with multiple sclerosis, enrolled in a pregnancy study. V gene TRBV4-3 combines with J gene TRBJ2-2; a possible D gene is TRBD2 (6 bases). This sample comprised CD8+ T cells from peripheral blood mononuclear cells, obtained in the third trimester of pregnancy. As DNA, the CDR3 is TGCGCCAGCAGCCAAGATGGGACCGAACCTCTGGCGGGAACCGGGGAGCTGTTTTTT. Protein sequence: CASSQDGTEPLAGTGELFF.